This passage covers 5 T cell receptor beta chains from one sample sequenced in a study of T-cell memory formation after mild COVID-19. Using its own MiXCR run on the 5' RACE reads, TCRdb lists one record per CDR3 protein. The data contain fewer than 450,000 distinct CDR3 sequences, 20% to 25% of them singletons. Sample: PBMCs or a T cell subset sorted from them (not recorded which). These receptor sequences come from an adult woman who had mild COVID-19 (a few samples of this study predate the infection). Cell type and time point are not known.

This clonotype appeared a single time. The CDR3 region has the DNA TGTGCCAGCAGCCCTAATTTAGTCGGTTTTACTAGCGGAAAAAACATTCAGTACTTC. Translated: CASSPNLVGFTSGKNIQYF. The chain recombines TRBV3-1 with TRBJ2-4; 8 bases fit TRBD2. Looked up from germline, CDR1 is LGHDT and CDR2 is YNNKEL (reference sequence). The CDR3 totals 19 residues. Trimming at V came to 4 bases and at J to 4 bases, leaving 18 bases not matched to a gene. Filled out from reference TRBV3-1 and TRBJ2-4, the complete variable domain reads DTAVSQTPKYLVTQMGNDKSIKCEQNLGHDTMYWYKQDSKKFLKIMFSYNNKELIINETVPNRFSPKSPDKAHLNLHINSLELGDSAVYFCASSPNLVGFTSGKNIQYFGAGTRLSVL.

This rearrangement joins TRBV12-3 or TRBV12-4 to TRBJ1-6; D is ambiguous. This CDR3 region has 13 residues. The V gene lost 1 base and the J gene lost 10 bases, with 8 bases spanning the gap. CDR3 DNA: TGTGCCAGCAGTTTAGAAACGGGATCACCCCTCCACTTT. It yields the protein CASSLETGSPLHF.

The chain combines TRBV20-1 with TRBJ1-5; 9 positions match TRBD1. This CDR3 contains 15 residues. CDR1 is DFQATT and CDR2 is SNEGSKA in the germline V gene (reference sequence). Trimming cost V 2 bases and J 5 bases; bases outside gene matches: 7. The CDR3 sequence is CSARRDREPHQPQHF. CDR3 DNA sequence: TGCAGTGCTAGAAGGGACAGGGAACCCCATCAGCCCCAGCATTTT.

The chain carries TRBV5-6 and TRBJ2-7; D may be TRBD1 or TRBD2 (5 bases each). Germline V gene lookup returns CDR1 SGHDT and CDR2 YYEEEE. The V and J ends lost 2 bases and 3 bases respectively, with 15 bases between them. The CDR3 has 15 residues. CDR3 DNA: TGTGCCAGCAGCTTTAATCCGGGACCGAACTACGAGCAGTACTTC. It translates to CASSFNPGPNYEQYF.

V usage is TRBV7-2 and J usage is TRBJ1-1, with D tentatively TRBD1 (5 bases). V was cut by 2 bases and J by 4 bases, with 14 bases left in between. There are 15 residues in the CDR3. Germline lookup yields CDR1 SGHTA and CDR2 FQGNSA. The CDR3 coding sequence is TGTGCCAGCAGCTTATCGACAGTTTCACTCACTGAAGCTTTCTTT. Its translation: CASSLSTVSLTEAFF.